This T cell receptor (beta chain) was sequenced for a study of T cell responses to AZD1222 COVID-19 vaccine. Background on the study: The study pooled second doses at about 4 or about 12 weeks.

As to this clone: Antigen: not known.

V lost 5 bases, J lost 7 bases, and 2 bases stayed unmatched. This CDR3 region has 11 residues. The germline gives CDR1 SQVTM, CDR2 ANQGSEA. This table comes from immunoSEQ multiplex PCR, and its TCRdb copy is limited to in-frame clones, with some not included. The sample lists some 190,000 clones; 85% to 90% were seen once. General observations from the study: The breadth and depth of Spike-specific TCRs increased once two AZD1222 doses had been given. Mostly white British, mostly female donors; authors suggested clonal diversity may be underestimated. Researchers took repertoire samples only after the peak T cell response had come.

The specimen was peripheral blood, collected on day 0 of AZD1222 vaccination. This rearrangement joins TRBV29-1 to TRBJ2-1, with 7 bases aligning to TRBD2. The TCR comes from an adult in good health. This chain's CDR3 is CSVTSVNEQFF. CDR3 DNA sequence: TGCAGCGTTACTAGCGTAAATGAGCAGTTCTTC.